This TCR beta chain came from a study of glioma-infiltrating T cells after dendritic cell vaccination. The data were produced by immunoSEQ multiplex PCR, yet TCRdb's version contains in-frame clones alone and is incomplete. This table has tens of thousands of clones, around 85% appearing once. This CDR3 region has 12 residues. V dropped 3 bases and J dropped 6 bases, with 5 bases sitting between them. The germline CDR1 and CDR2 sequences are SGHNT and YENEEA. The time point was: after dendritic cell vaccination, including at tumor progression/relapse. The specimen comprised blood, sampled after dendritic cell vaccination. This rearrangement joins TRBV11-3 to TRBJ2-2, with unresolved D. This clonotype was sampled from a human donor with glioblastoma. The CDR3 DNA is TGTGCCAGCAGCTTCGTCTCCGGGGAGCTGTTTTTT. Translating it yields CASSFVSGELFF.